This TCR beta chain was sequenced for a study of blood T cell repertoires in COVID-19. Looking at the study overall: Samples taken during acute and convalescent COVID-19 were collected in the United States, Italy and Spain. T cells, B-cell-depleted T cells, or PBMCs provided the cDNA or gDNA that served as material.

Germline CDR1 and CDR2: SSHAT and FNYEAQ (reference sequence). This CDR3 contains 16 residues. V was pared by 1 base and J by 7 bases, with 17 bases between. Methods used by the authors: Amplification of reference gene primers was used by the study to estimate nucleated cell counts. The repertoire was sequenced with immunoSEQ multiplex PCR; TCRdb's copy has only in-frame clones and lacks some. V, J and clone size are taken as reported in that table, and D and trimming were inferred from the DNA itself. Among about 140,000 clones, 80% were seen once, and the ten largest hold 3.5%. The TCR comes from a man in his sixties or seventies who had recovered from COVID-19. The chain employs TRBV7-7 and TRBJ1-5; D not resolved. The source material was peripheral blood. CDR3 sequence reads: CASSLGLRVRGQPQHF. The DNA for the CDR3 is TGTGCCAGCAGCTTAGGTTTGAGGGTCCGTGGCCAGCCCCAGCATTTT.